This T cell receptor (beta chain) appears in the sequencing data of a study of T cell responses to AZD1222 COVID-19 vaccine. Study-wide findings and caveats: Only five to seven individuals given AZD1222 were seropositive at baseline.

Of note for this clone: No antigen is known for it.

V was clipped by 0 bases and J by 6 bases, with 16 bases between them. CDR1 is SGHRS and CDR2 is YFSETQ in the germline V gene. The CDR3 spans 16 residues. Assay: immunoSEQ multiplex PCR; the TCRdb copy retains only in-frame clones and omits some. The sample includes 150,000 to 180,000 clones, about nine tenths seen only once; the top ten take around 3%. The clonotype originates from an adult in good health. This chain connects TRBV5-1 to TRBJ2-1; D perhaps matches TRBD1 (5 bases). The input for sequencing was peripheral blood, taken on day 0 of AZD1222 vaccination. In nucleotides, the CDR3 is TGCGCCAGCAGCTTGGAAGCAGGGTGGTTCGGCAATGAGCAGTTCTTC. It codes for CASSLEAGWFGNEQFF.